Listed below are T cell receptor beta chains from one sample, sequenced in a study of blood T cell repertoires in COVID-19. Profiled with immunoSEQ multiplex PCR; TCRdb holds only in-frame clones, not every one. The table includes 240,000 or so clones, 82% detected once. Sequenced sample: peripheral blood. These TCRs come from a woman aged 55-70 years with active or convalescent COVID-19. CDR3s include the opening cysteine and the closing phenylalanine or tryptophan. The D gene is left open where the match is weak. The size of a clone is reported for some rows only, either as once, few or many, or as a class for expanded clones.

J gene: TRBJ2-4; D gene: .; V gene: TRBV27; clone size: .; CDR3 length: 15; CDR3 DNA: TGTGCCAGCAGCTTCCAGGGAGGAGCCAAAAACATTCAGTACTTC; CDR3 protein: CASSFQGGAKNIQYF
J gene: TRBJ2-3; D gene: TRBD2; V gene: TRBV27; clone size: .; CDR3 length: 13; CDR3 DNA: TGTGCCAGCAGTCGACTAGCTACAGATACGCAGTATTTT; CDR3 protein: CASSRLATDTQYF
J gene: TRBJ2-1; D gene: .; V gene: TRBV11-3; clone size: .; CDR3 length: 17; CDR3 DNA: TGTGCCAGCAGCCCTAATCGAAGCGTCTCGACCTACAATGAGCAGTTCTTC; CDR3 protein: CASSPNRSVSTYNEQFF
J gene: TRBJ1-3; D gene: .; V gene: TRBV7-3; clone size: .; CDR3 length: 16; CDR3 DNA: TGTGCCAGCAGCTCAATCGGCGGTGGAGGTGGAAACACCATATATTTT; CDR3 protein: CASSSIGGGGGNTIYF
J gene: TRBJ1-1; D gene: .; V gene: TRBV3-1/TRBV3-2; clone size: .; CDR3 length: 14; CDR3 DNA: TGTGCCAGCAGCCAAGATTGGGGGGGGAGCTTGTCTTTCTTT; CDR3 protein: CASSQDWGGSLSFF
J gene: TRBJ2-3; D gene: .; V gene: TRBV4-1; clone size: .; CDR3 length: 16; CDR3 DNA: TGCGCCAGCCGCCACGCCGGGGGCGCGGGGGCAGATACGCAGTATTTT; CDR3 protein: CASRHAGGAGADTQYF
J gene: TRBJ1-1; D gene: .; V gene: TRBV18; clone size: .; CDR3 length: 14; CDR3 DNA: TGTGCCAGCTCACCAGAGGGCCTGAACACTGAAGCTTTCTTT; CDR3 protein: CASSPEGLNTEAFF
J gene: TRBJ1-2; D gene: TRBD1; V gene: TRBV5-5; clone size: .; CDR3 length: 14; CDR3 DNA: TGTGCCAGCAGCAAGGACAGGATTAACTATGGCTACACCTTC; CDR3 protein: CASSKDRINYGYTF
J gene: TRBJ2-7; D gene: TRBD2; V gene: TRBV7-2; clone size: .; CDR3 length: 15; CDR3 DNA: TGTGCCAGCAGCCCCGAACTAGCGGGGGGGCCCGAGCAGTACTTC; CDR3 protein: CASSPELAGGPEQYF
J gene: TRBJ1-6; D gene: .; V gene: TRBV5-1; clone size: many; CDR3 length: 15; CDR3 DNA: TGCGCCAGCAGCCCTGACGGGGGGTTAGGTTCACCCCTCCACTTT; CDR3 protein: CASSPDGGLGSPLHF
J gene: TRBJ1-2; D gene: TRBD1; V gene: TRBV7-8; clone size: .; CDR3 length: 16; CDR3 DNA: TGTGCCAGCAGCTTCGCCCCCACAGGGGCCACCTATGGCTACACCTTC; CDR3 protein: CASSFAPTGATYGYTF
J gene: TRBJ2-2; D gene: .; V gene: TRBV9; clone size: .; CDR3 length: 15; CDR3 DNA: TGTGCCAGCACCTGGGAGCCTAGGGTGACCGGGGAGCTGTTTTTT; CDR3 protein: CASTWEPRVTGELFF
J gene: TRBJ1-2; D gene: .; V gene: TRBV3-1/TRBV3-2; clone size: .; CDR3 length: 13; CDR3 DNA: TGTGCCAGCACCAACCACCAGGGCTATGGCTACACCTTC; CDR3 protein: CASTNHQGYGYTF
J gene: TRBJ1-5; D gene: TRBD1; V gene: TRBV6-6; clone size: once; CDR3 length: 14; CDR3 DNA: TGTGCCAGCAGTTCGGACAGGGCGAATCAGCCCCAGCATTTT; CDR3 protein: CASSSDRANQPQHF
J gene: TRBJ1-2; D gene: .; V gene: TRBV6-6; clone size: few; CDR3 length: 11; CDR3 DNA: TGTGCCAGCACGACAGCTTATGGCTACACCTTC; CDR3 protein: CASTTAYGYTF
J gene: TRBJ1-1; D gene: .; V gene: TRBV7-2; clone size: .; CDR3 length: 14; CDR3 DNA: TGTGCCAGCAGCTTTTATAGTGCGAACACTGAAGCTTTCTTT; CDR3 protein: CASSFYSANTEAFF
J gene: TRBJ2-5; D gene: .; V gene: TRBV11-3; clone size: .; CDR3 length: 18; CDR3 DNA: TGTGCCAGCAGCCTCGGACAGTACCGAAGCGTCGCCCAAGAGACCCAGTACTTC; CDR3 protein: CASSLGQYRSVAQETQYF
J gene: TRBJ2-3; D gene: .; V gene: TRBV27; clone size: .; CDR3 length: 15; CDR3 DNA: TGTGCCAGCACCCTGACAGGGAGGATAACAGATACGCAGTATTTT; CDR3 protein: CASTLTGRITDTQYF
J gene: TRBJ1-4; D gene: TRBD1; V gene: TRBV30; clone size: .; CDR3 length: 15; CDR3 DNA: TGTGCCTGGAATCCGGGACAGGGGGTTAATGAAAAACTGTTTTTT; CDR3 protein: CAWNPGQGVNEKLFF
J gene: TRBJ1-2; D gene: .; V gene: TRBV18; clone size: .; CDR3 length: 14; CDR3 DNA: TGTGCCAGCTCACGGGACATAAAGAACTATGGCTACACCTTC; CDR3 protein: CASSRDIKNYGYTF
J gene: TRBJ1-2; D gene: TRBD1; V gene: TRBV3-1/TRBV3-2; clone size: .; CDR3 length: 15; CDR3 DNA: TGTGCCAGCAGCCCTGCGGACAGGGTTCAATATGGCTACACCTTC; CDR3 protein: CASSPADRVQYGYTF
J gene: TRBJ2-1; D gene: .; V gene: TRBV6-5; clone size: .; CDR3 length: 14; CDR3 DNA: TGTGCCAGCAGTCCACATCCCCTTTACAATGAGCAGTTCTTC; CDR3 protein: CASSPHPLYNEQFF
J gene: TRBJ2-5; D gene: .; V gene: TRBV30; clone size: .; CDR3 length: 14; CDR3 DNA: TGTGCCTGGAGTGTTAAGACTACAAGAGAGACCCAGTACTTC; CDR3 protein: CAWSVKTTRETQYF
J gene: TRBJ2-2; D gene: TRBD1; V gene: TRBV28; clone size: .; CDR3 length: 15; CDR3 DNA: TGTGCCACCGAGGAGAGACAGGGGTTTCCCGGGGAGCTGTTTTTT; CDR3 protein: CATEERQGFPGELFF
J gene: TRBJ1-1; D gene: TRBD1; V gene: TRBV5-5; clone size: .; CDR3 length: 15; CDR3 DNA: TGTGCCAGCAACGATGGGACAGGGAGGAACACTGAAGCTTTCTTT; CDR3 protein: CASNDGTGRNTEAFF
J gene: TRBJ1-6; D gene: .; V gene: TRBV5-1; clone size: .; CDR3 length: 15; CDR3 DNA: TGCGCCAGCAGCTTGGGGTCCAGGGATAATTCACCCCTCCACTTT; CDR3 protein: CASSLGSRDNSPLHF
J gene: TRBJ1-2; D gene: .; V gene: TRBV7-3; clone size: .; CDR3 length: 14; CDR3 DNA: TGTGCCAGCAGCTTTCCCGGGCGGGTTGGCGGCTACACCTTC; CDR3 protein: CASSFPGRVGGYTF
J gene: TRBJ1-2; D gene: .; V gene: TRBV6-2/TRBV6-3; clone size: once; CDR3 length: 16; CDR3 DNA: TGTGCCAGCAGTTACCCGGCGAGGAGGGCTAACTATGGCTACACCTTC; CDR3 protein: CASSYPARRANYGYTF
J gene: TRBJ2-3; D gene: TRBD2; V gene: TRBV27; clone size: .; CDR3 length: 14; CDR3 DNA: TGTGCCAGCAGCCAGCGGGGGGGCCGCGATACGCAGTATTTT; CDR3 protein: CASSQRGGRDTQYF
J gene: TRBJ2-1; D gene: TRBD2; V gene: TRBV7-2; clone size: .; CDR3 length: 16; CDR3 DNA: TGTGCCAGCAGCCCCCAGGGGCTAGCGGGGGGGAATGAGCAGTTCTTC; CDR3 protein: CASSPQGLAGGNEQFF